The 23 T cell receptor beta chains in this list originate from one sample, sequenced in a study of blood T cell repertoires in COVID-19. Method: immunoSEQ multiplex PCR; TCRdb's copy keeps in-frame clones and lacks some. Here the sample spans about 280,000 clones, about four fifths being singletons. Sample: PBMCs or T cells enriched from blood (not recorded which). The receptors shown here come from a man between 40 and 49 years old who had been exposed to COVID-19.

The chain uses TRBV6-4 and TRBJ2-1, with 11 bases fitting TRBD1. Trimming took 6 bases from V and 8 from J; bases not matched to a gene: 9. Germline CDR1 MRHNA, CDR2 SNTAGT. CDR3 length: 15 residues. CDR3 residues: CASSLTGTGGYEQFF. The DNA of the CDR3 is TGTGCCAGCAGCCTTACCGGGACAGGGGGTTATGAGCAGTTCTTC.

The gene calls are TRBV11-2 and TRBJ1-5; D gene uncertain. Germline CDR1 is SGHAT and CDR2 is FQNNGV. V lost 0 bases, J lost 7 bases, and 10 bases lay in between. The CDR3 is 14 amino acids. This chain's CDR3 is CASSLDRSGQPQHF. The CDR3 nucleotides are TGTGCCAGCAGCTTAGACAGGTCCGGACAGCCCCAGCATTTT.

This sequence joins TRBV10-3 and TRBJ2-1, with 7 nucleotides matching TRBD2. The CDR3 runs 14 residues. Germline V gene data show CDR1 as ENHRY and CDR2 as SYGVKD. J lost 0 bases, V lost 8 bases, and 4 bases had no gene match. CDR3 nucleotides: TGTGCCATCGGGACTACAAGCTCCTACAATGAGCAGTTCTTC. Residues: CAIGTTSSYNEQFF.

This chain joins TRBV5-5 and TRBJ2-7; D is perhaps TRBD2 (5 bases). Germline V gives CDR1 SGHKS, CDR2 YYEKEE (reference sequence). There are 15 residues in the CDR3. Between the trimmed V and J ends, which lost 0 bases and 0 bases, there was a span of 10 bases. The CDR3 here is CASSLGRERSYEQYF. CDR3 DNA: TGTGCCAGCAGCTTGGGACGGGAACGCTCCTACGAGCAGTACTTC.

The chain combines TRBV21-1 with TRBJ1-5. TRBV21-1 is recorded as a pseudogene. CDR3 length: 15 residues. The DNA of the CDR3 is TGTGCCAGCGCCAGGGGAGGGCGGTTTGGTCAGCCCCAGCATTTT. It yields the protein CASARGGRFGQPQHF.

The V gene is TRBV5-4, the J gene TRBJ2-2; unclear D gene. There are 13 residues in the CDR3. Trimming shortened V by 10 bases and J by 4 bases, and 14 bases separated the two germline ends. Germline loops: CDR1 SGHNT, CDR2 YYREEE (reference sequence). Here the CDR3 reads CAVISPSTGELFF. The CDR3 region has the DNA TGTGCCGTCATTTCGCCGAGCACCGGGGAGCTGTTTTTT.

The chain links TRBV27 to TRBJ2-7; 7 nucleotides line up with TRBD2. CDR1 is MNHEY, CDR2 SMNVEV, per germline (reference sequence). V was pared by 5 bases and J by 3 bases, with 4 bases of the junction left unmatched. This CDR3 region has 13 residues. The CDR3 sequence is CASSPSGIYEQYF. CDR3 in DNA: TGTGCCAGCAGTCCTAGCGGCATCTACGAGCAGTACTTC.

Written as DNA, the CDR3 is TGTGCCACCAGTTTGGGCAACACCATATATTTT. It encodes CATSLGNTIYF. The V call is TRBV24-1, the J call TRBJ1-3; D uncertain. Germline CDR1 KGHDR, CDR2 SFDVKD. There are 11 residues in the CDR3. Trimming removed 6 bases at V and 7 bases at J, with 6 bases between.

The chain combines TRBV10-1 with TRBJ2-3, with TRBD2 matching 7 bases. The germline CDR1 and CDR2 sequences are WNHNN and SYGVQD (reference sequence). V trimming: 1 base; J trimming: 3 bases; junction bases outside the gene matches: 10. The length of the CDR3 is 17 residues. CDR3 protein: CASSEYGSASGTDTQYF. The CDR3 coding sequence is TGCGCCAGCAGTGAGTACGGGTCGGCTAGCGGTACAGATACGCAGTATTTT.

V is TRBV28 and J is TRBJ2-6; possible D gene TRBD1, 5 bases. Germline V gene sequence: CDR1 MDHEN, CDR2 SYDVKM. Trimming removed 11 bases from V and 1 base from J, with 12 bases in between. The CDR3 contains 14 residues. CDR3 region: CAANQGSGANVLTF. The CDR3 region has the DNA TGTGCCGCCAACCAGGGTTCTGGGGCCAACGTCCTGACTTTC.

This clone was detected a few times. The chain recombines TRBV9 with TRBJ1-6; tentative D call: TRBD1 (5 bases). Germline CDR1 reads SGDLS; CDR2 reads YYNGEE. Trimming left V 0 bases short and J 7 bases short, with 8 bases between. CDR3 length equals 14 residues. The CDR3 loop is CASSVGRANSPLHF. The CDR3 coding sequence is TGTGCCAGCAGCGTAGGCAGGGCAAATTCACCCCTCCACTTT.

This clone occurred once. The CDR3 reads CASSLRGLETQYF. CDR3 coding DNA: TGCGCCAGCAGCTTGCGGGGTTTAGAGACCCAGTACTTC. The rearrangement joins TRBV5-1 to TRBJ2-5; D is perhaps TRBD2 (5 bases). With 1 base removed from V and 4 bases from J, the gap between germline ends came to 8 bases. The V gene's germline CDR1 is SGHRS and CDR2 YFSETQ. The CDR3 sequence is 13 residues long.

The chain carries TRBV4-1 and TRBJ1-5; D is perhaps TRBD1 (5 bases). Per the germline V gene, CDR1 is MGHRA and CDR2 is YSYEKL. This CDR3 has 15 residues. V was pared by 0 bases and J by 13 bases, with 19 bases between. CDR3 coding DNA: TGCGCCAGCAGCCAAGAAACCTGGGAGGGGCGGCGGCAGCATTTT. Its protein is CASSQETWEGRRQHF.

This sequence joins TRBV6-1 and TRBJ1-2; TRBD1 agrees at 7 bases. In germline, CDR1 is MNHNS, CDR2 SASEGT. The CDR3 consists of 19 residues. V was pared by 3 bases and J by 6 bases, with 22 bases of the junction left unmatched. DNA of the CDR3: TGTGCCAGCAGTGAGGGAGCTGGGAGAGGGGGCTCCGCTTTTCATGGCTACACCTTC. This sequence encodes CASSEGAGRGGSAFHGYTF.

This rearrangement joins TRBV28 to TRBJ1-5; D gene ambiguous. This CDR3 region has 12 residues. Germline lookup yields CDR1 MDHEN and CDR2 SYDVKM. V was clipped by 8 bases and J by 3 bases, with 8 bases between them. The CDR3 is CASGVPNQPQHF. In nucleotides, the CDR3 is TGTGCCAGCGGAGTTCCCAATCAGCCCCAGCATTTT.

This chain uses TRBV30 with TRBJ1-2; D may be TRBD1 (5 bases). Germline V gene sequence: CDR1 GTSNPN, CDR2 SVGIG (reference sequence). V gave up 2 bases and J gave up 2 bases, with 9 bases separating them. CDR3 length: 13 amino acids. The CDR3 loop reads CAWSTQVNYGYTF. The CDR3 region has the DNA TGTGCCTGGAGTACACAGGTGAACTATGGCTACACCTTC. The complete variable domain, with remaining parts taken from reference TRBV30 and TRBJ1-2, reads SQTIHQWPATLVQPVGSPLSLECTVEGTSNPNLYWYRQAAGRGLQLLFYSVGIGQISSEVPQNLSASRPQDRQFILSSKKLLLSDSGFYLCAWSTQVNYGYTFGSGTRLTVV.

J is TRBJ1-5 and V is TRBV28; the D gene is possibly TRBD1 (5 bases). CDR1 is MDHEN, CDR2 SYDVKM, per germline. V lost 6 bases to trimming and J lost 6 bases, with 9 bases between them. The CDR3 spans 12 residues. CDR3 coding DNA: TGTGCCAGCAGGACGGACACTCAGCCCCAGCATTTT. Translation gives CASRTDTQPQHF. The variable domain in full, with the rest retrieved from reference TRBV28 and TRBJ1-5, is DVKVTQSSRYLVKRTGEKVFLECVQDMDHENMFWYRQDPGLGLRLIYFSYDVKMKEKGDIPEGYSVSREKKERFSLILESASTNQTSMYLCASRTDTQPQHFGDGTRLSIL.

V gene TRBV7-8 combines with J gene TRBJ2-1, with a weak D call TRBD2 (5 bases). CDR1 and CDR2 (germline): SGHVS, FQNEAQ. This CDR3 comprises 12 residues. With 6 bases removed from V and 8 bases from J, the gap between germline ends came to 11 bases. CDR3 sequence (DNA): TGTGCCAGCAGGGTTAGAGGGCATGAGCAGTTCTTC. Translation gives CASRVRGHEQFF.

The rearrangement uses TRBV11-3 and TRBJ2-7; a weak D match, TRBD1 (5 bases). The CDR3 runs 14 residues. Germline CDR1 SGHNT, CDR2 YENEEA. The germline V and J ends were trimmed by 5 bases and 4 bases, with 15 bases remaining between them. CDR3 loop: CASSPRTKNYEQYF. CDR3 bases: TGTGCCAGCAGCCCCCGGACAAAGAATTACGAGCAGTACTTC.

This clone came up a few times. V and J are TRBV5-4 and TRBJ2-5, with D possibly TRBD1 on 6 matching bases. Germline assignment: CDR1 SGHNT and CDR2 YYREEE (reference sequence). This CDR3 is built from 15 residues. V dropped 4 bases and J dropped 5 bases, with 18 bases sitting between them. The CDR3: CASSTRDIRLETQYF. As DNA, the CDR3 is TGTGCCAGCAGCACCCGGGACATCAGATTGGAGACCCAGTACTTC.

The chain couples TRBV6-5 to TRBJ2-7; the match to TRBD2 covers 8 bases. After removal of 3 bases from V and 2 bases from J, the junction contained 6 bases not matched to a gene. The CDR3 has 15 amino acids. Germline CDR1 reads MNHEY; CDR2 reads SVGAGI. CDR3 nucleotide sequence: TGTGCCAGCAGTTATCTGGCGGGAGGAACCTACGAGCAGTACTTC. Residues: CASSYLAGGTYEQYF.

V is TRBV30 and J is TRBJ1-5, with 7 nucleotides matching TRBD1. The CDR3 runs 13 residues. V was clipped by 3 bases and J by 6 bases; unmatched bases: 5. Germline assignment: CDR1 GTSNPN and CDR2 SVGIG (reference sequence). CDR3 residues: CAWRGTVGQPQHF. CDR3 DNA sequence: TGTGCCTGGAGAGGGACAGTCGGTCAGCCCCAGCATTTT.

This chain joins TRBV3-1 (or the pseudogene TRBV3-2) and TRBJ1-2, with D possibly matching TRBD1 (5 bases). The germline V and J ends were trimmed by 0 bases and 5 bases, with 16 bases remaining between them. The germline V gene has CDR1 LGHDT and CDR2 YNNKEL (reference sequence). This CDR3 comprises 16 residues. Here the CDR3 DNA reads TGTGCCAGCAGCCAAGATCGGGGACTCCAGGGTTATGGCTACACCTTC. Translating gives CASSQDRGLQGYGYTF.